A selection of T cell receptor beta chains follows, all from one sample in a study of CD8+ T cells in alopecia areata. Measured with immunoSEQ multiplex PCR; TCRdb has only the in-frame clones, and not every one. The table shows approximately 150,000 clones, with 85% to 90% occurring only once. Sequences were derived from CD8+ T cells sorted from blood, sampled at week 4, from a patient treated with tofacitinib. These receptors were collected from a human donor with alopecia areata. Each CDR3 is given with its conserved first and last residue. A D gene is named only where the DNA matches it firmly. Where a row states a size, it is once, few, many or the class of an expanded clone; other rows omit it.

d_gene: TRBD1
v_gene: TRBV9
j_gene: TRBJ2-7
abundance: -
CDR3aa: CASSPQTGGWGEQYF
CDR3nt: TGTGCCAGCAGCCCACAGACAGGGGGCTGGGGCGAGCAGTACTTC

d_gene: TRBD2
v_gene: TRBV9
j_gene: TRBJ2-3
abundance: -
CDR3aa: CASSAESGGSTDTQYF
CDR3nt: TGTGCCAGCAGCGCCGAGAGCGGGGGGAGCACAGATACGCAGTATTTT

d_gene: -
v_gene: TRBV6-5
j_gene: TRBJ2-2
abundance: -
CDR3aa: CASSSADGNTGELFF
CDR3nt: TGTGCCAGCAGCTCGGCCGACGGCAACACCGGGGAGCTGTTTTTT

d_gene: -
v_gene: TRBV10-3
j_gene: TRBJ2-7
abundance: -
CDR3aa: CAISGKQGRELEQYF
CDR3nt: TGTGCCATCAGTGGTAAACAGGGCCGGGAGTTGGAGCAGTACTTC

d_gene: TRBD1
v_gene: TRBV6-6
j_gene: TRBJ1-2
abundance: -
CDR3aa: CASSQGATGLYGYTF
CDR3nt: TGTGCCAGCAGTCAAGGTGCGACAGGGCTCTATGGCTACACCTTC

d_gene: TRBD1
v_gene: TRBV5-1
j_gene: TRBJ2-3
abundance: -
CDR3aa: CASTRDRDSDTQYF
CDR3nt: TGCGCCAGCACCCGGGACAGGGACTCAGATACGCAGTATTTT

d_gene: TRBD2
v_gene: TRBV5-6
j_gene: TRBJ2-1
abundance: -
CDR3aa: CASSSGTSGSYNEQFF
CDR3nt: TGTGCCAGCAGCTCGGGGACTAGCGGTTCCTACAATGAGCAGTTCTTC

d_gene: -
v_gene: TRBV7-8
j_gene: TRBJ2-7
abundance: -
CDR3aa: CASSPVRGAVYEQYF
CDR3nt: TGTGCCAGCAGCCCGGTCCGGGGGGCGGTCTACGAGCAGTACTTC

d_gene: -
v_gene: TRBV9
j_gene: TRBJ2-7
abundance: -
CDR3aa: CASSSRTANEQYF
CDR3nt: TGTGCCAGCAGCTCTCGGACTGCCAATGAGCAGTACTTC

d_gene: -
v_gene: TRBV7-9
j_gene: TRBJ2-2
abundance: once
CDR3aa: CASSLVSRDTGELFF
CDR3nt: TGTGCCAGCAGCTTAGTGAGCCGGGACACCGGGGAGCTGTTTTTT

d_gene: -
v_gene: TRBV5-1
j_gene: TRBJ2-1
abundance: once
CDR3aa: CASSDLSVAGLYNEQFF
CDR3nt: TGCGCCAGCAGCGATCTATCCGTGGCGGGACTCTACAATGAGCAGTTCTTC

d_gene: -
v_gene: TRBV7-3
j_gene: TRBJ2-2
abundance: -
CDR3aa: CASSYGHLTGELFF
CDR3nt: TGTGCCAGCAGCTACGGACACCTCACCGGGGAGCTGTTTTTT

d_gene: -
v_gene: TRBV7-3
j_gene: TRBJ2-1
abundance: -
CDR3aa: CASSSLVGSDNEQFF
CDR3nt: TGTGCCAGCAGCTCGTTAGTGGGTTCAGACAATGAGCAGTTCTTC

d_gene: -
v_gene: TRBV13
j_gene: TRBJ1-2
abundance: -
CDR3aa: CASSLGSAAVSYGYTF
CDR3nt: TGTGCCAGCAGCTTAGGTTCAGCGGCTGTCTCCTATGGCTACACCTTC

d_gene: TRBD1
v_gene: TRBV29-1
j_gene: TRBJ2-3
abundance: -
CDR3aa: CSVPGQGAPDTQYF
CDR3nt: TGCAGCGTACCCGGACAGGGGGCACCAGATACGCAGTATTTT

d_gene: -
v_gene: TRBV10-3
j_gene: TRBJ2-7
abundance: -
CDR3aa: CAISEGDLPYEQYF
CDR3nt: TGTGCCATCAGTGAGGGGGACCTCCCCTATGAGCAGTACTTC

d_gene: -
v_gene: TRBV6-5
j_gene: TRBJ2-5
abundance: -
CDR3aa: CASRWMGQETQYF
CDR3nt: TGTGCCAGCAGGTGGATGGGCCAAGAGACCCAGTACTTC

d_gene: TRBD1
v_gene: TRBV7-6
j_gene: TRBJ2-7
abundance: -
CDR3aa: CASSPRQGASEQYF
CDR3nt: TGTGCCAGCAGCCCCCGACAGGGGGCCAGCGAGCAGTACTTC

d_gene: -
v_gene: TRBV7-9
j_gene: TRBJ2-7
abundance: -
CDR3aa: CASSSDRSYEQYF
CDR3nt: TGTGCCAGCAGCTCCGACAGGAGTTACGAGCAGTACTTC

d_gene: -
v_gene: TRBV5-1
j_gene: TRBJ2-7
abundance: -
CDR3aa: CASSLAGTGGGYEQYF
CDR3nt: TGCGCCAGCAGCTTGGCCGGGACAGGCGGGGGCTACGAGCAGTACTTC

d_gene: -
v_gene: TRBV7-6
j_gene: TRBJ2-3
abundance: -
CDR3aa: CASSLTVDTQYF
CDR3nt: TGTGCCAGCAGCTTAACTGTTGATACGCAGTATTTT

d_gene: -
v_gene: TRBV6-1
j_gene: TRBJ2-7
abundance: -
CDR3aa: CALLDGQLLEQYF
CDR3nt: TGTGCCCTCCTGGACGGACAGTTACTCGAGCAGTACTTC